The source of this T cell receptor (beta chain) is a study of CD8 T cells in ankylosing spondylitis (dated 2017 in TCRdb). Background for the entire study: To find TCR variants linked to disease, the study profiled T cell receptor beta repertoires in ankylosing spondylitis patients and healthy donors. Peripheral blood was sampled, and synovial fluid was also collected from ankylosing spondylitis patients. The full study cohort was made up of under 30 ankylosing spondylitis patients and around 100 healthy donors.

The instrument was an Illumina HiSeq 2500. Quantitative 5'-RACE with molecular barcodes was used to prepare TCR beta libraries. On the authors' methods: To identify disease-linked TCR variants, a new computational method was used, one built on a probabilistic model of VDJ rearrangement. TCRdb ran its own pipeline on the public reads, namely fastp trimming at Q25 and MiXCR clone calling, and kept in-frame beta chains. All rows with the same CDR3 protein become a single entry with the most common DNA and genes. TCRdb's processing, not the authors', yielded these V and J calls. The sample includes about 250,000 distinct CDR3 sequences, with roughly 25% observed a single time. The leading ten clones occupy over 0.55% of the sample. The full study reports these points: The disease-linked clones had a CD8+ phenotype and were found at relatively low frequencies in peripheral blood. Some motif variants were previously reported in synovial fluid and blood of reactive arthritis patients, suggesting common disease-initiation mechanisms. The disease-linked clones were reported as significantly enriched in matched synovial fluid samples from ankylosing spondylitis patients. Blood from ankylosing spondylitis patients appeared to be characterized by a TCR beta motif composed of several highly homologous amino acid variants.

The table lists this clonotype with a few counts. Its antigen is unknown. One base away there is no much larger clone; base qualities are not given. CDR3 length: 13 amino acids, cysteine to phenylalanine. The retained sequence is limited to the CDR3, 39 bases, with the frame set at the first base. V is cut by 3 bases and J by 8 bases, and the space between the germline ends is 16 bases. CDR1 and CDR2 (DFQATT, SNEGSKA) derive from the germline V gene (reference sequence). This receptor was identified in a male donor with ankylosing spondylitis or in good health (not recorded which). The specimen sequenced was blood, either unsorted or a sorted T cell fraction (not recorded which). The V and J genes are TRBV20-1 and TRBJ1-2; there is no confident call for the D gene. The CDR3 in this case is CSARGSGSGGYTF. In nucleotide form, the sequence is TGCAGTGCTAGGGGGTCGGGATCCGGCGGCTACACCTTC.